A selection of T cell receptor beta chains follows, all from one sample in a study of identical twins. TCRdb recomputed calls from the 5' RACE reads with MiXCR, one row per CDR3 protein. The sample has approximately 620,000 distinct CDR3 sequences, around 8.6% seen once. These data are also associated with another study on yellow fever vaccine responses in identical twins.

The source material was PBMCs. Source of these receptors: a woman aged 18-30 years in good health. CDR3s include the opening cysteine and the closing phenylalanine or tryptophan. D genes are given only for firm matches. Rows may omit the clone size; those that give it use once, few, many or a size class.

J,V,size,D,CDR3,DNA
TRBJ2-2,TRBV19,many,TRBD1,CASSVMGQANGELFF,TGTGCCAGTAGTGTAATGGGACAGGCCAACGGGGAGCTGTTTTTT
TRBJ2-7,TRBV7-2,few,TRBD2,CASSLGRLAGGYEQYF,TGTGCCAGCAGCTTAGGAAGGCTAGCGGGAGGATACGAGCAGTACTTC
TRBJ2-2,TRBV5-1,many,.,CASSLLAETTGELFF,TGCGCCAGCAGCTTGTTAGCAGAAACGACCGGGGAGCTGTTTTTT
TRBJ2-5,TRBV6-5,.,.,CASRDSGSETQYF,TGTGCCAGCAGGGACTCGGGCTCAGAGACCCAGTACTTC
TRBJ2-2,TRBV6-5,.,TRBD2,CASSSLPGTSGELFF,TGTGCCAGCAGTTCTCTACCCGGGACTAGCGGGGAGCTGTTTTTT
TRBJ2-2,TRBV4-1,many,.,CASSQGAANTGELFF,TGCGCCAGCAGCCAAGGGGCAGCGAACACCGGGGAGCTGTTTTTT
TRBJ2-5,TRBV27,.,.,CASSAPGYFPGETQYF,TGTGCCAGCAGTGCCCCGGGATACTTCCCGGGAGAGACCCAGTACTTC
TRBJ1-4,TRBV2,.,.,CASRPRGGLDNFRIIFF,TGTGCCAGCAGACCTCGGGGGGGGCTCGATAATTTTCGGATCATTTTTTTT
TRBJ2-3,TRBV19,few,TRBD2,CASSAGLAASTDTQYF,TGTGCCAGTAGTGCGGGACTAGCGGCTAGCACAGATACGCAGTATTTT
TRBJ2-7,TRBV7-9,many,.,CASSLVGSHNEQYF,TGTGCCAGCAGCTTAGTCGGGAGTCACAACGAGCAGTACTTC
TRBJ2-3,TRBV7-8,few,.,CASISGGGYTDTQYF,TGTGCCAGCATCTCAGGGGGGGGGTACACAGATACGCAGTATTTT
TRBJ1-1,TRBV7-2,many,.,CASLDVNTEAFF,TGTGCCAGCCTTGACGTGAACACTGAAGCTTTCTTT
TRBJ2-5,TRBV4-2,.,TRBD2,CASSQDDPGGPGETQYF,TGTGCCAGCAGCCAAGATGATCCGGGGGGGCCAGGAGAGACCCAGTACTTC
TRBJ2-7,TRBV20-1,few,.,CSASRPGRTYEQYF,TGCAGTGCTAGTCGGCCAGGAAGGACCTACGAGCAGTACTTC
TRBJ1-5,TRBV27,few,.,CASRNSLVGGNQPQHF,TGTGCCAGCAGGAATAGCCTCGTGGGGGGCAATCAGCCCCAGCATTTT
TRBJ2-1,TRBV20-1,few,.,CSARAHREVRNEQFF,TGCAGTGCTAGAGCCCACCGGGAAGTACGAAATGAGCAGTTCTTC
TRBJ1-2,TRBV6-5,few,.,CASSYSAANYGYTF,TGTGCCAGCAGTTACTCCGCAGCTAACTATGGCTACACCTTC
TRBJ2-1,TRBV5-6,few,.,CASSLVSLGYNEQFF,TGTGCCAGCAGCTTGGTTTCCTTGGGGTACAATGAGCAGTTCTTC
TRBJ2-3,TRBV4-3,.,TRBD2,CASSQFGTSGSTDTQYF,TGCGCCAGCAGCCAGTTCGGGACTAGCGGAAGCACAGATACGCAGTATTTT
TRBJ2-5,TRBV12-3/TRBV12-4,.,TRBD2,CAISLGLAGGGAGETQYF,TGTGCCATCAGCTTGGGACTAGCGGGAGGGGGTGCTGGAGAGACCCAGTACTTC
TRBJ2-2,TRBV7-9,few,.,CASSLELRQGSTGELFF,TGTGCCAGCAGCTTAGAACTACGGCAGGGGAGCACCGGGGAGCTGTTTTTT
TRBJ2-7,TRBV3-1,many,TRBD1,CASSQRPGTGTKTYEQYF,TGTGCCAGCAGCCAAAGACCCGGGACAGGGACGAAGACCTACGAGCAGTACTTC
TRBJ2-5,TRBV3-1,few,.,CASSQALSGETQYF,TGTGCCAGCAGCCAAGCCTTATCCGGGGAGACCCAGTACTTC
TRBJ2-7,TRBV28,many,.,CASSLQLSYEQYF,TGTGCCAGCAGTTTACAGCTCTCCTACGAGCAGTACTTC
TRBJ2-3,TRBV5-1,.,.,CASIPPPGEGGFDTQYF,TGCGCCAGCATCCCTCCCCCCGGAGAAGGAGGTTTTGATACGCAGTATTTT
TRBJ1-2,TRBV6-2/TRBV6-3,few,.,CASSYGQNPNYGYTF,TGTGCCAGCAGTTACGGACAGAACCCTAACTATGGCTACACCTTC
TRBJ2-7,TRBV20-1,.,TRBD1,CSASLPGQGSYEQYF,TGCAGTGCTAGCCTACCTGGACAGGGCTCCTACGAGCAGTACTTC
TRBJ1-1,TRBV20-1,.,.,CSAPRLGGTEAFF,TGCAGTGCTCCTCGTCTTGGGGGAACTGAAGCTTTCTTT
TRBJ1-3,TRBV20-1,.,.,CSATRQEVSGNTIYF,TGCAGTGCAACAAGACAGGAGGTTTCTGGAAACACCATATATTTT
TRBJ2-7,TRBV11-2,few,.,CASSLNVGLPYEQYF,TGTGCCAGCAGCTTAAACGTAGGACTTCCCTACGAGCAGTACTTC
TRBJ2-1,TRBV24-1,.,TRBD2,CATGTSGSSYNEQFF,TGTGCCACCGGGACTAGCGGGAGTTCCTACAATGAGCAGTTCTTC
TRBJ2-7,TRBV6-2/TRBV6-3,many,TRBD2,CASSYPGLGTKDYEQYF,TGTGCCAGCAGTTACCCGGGACTAGGCACCAAGGACTACGAGCAGTACTTC